The clone carrying this T cell receptor beta chain appeared a few times. Its antigen is unknown. The data were taken from a study of chemoradiotherapy in HPV16-positive cancers. Study summary: Candidate HPV-specific clones and shared TCR motifs came from a couple of HPV16-positive patients.

Measured with immunoSEQ multiplex PCR; TCRdb has only the in-frame clones, and not every one. The sample carries some 30,000 clones, about 86% recorded once. Trimming at V came to 4 bases and at J to 0 bases, leaving 15 bases not matched to a gene. The CDR3 consists of 19 residues. Per germline, CDR1 SGDLS and CDR2 YYNGEE. The study's findings and limits: During treatment, candidate HPV-specific clones and E7-related motifs expanded in tumor.

The receptor's source is a human donor with HPV-associated anogenital cancer. The rearrangement links TRBV9 to TRBJ1-3; TRBD1 aligns across 8 bases. Sample: blood, taken from a patient who underwent chemoradiotherapy. The CDR3 DNA reads TGTGCCAGCAGCCCCAGACAGGGGAGGAGGGCTTTCTCTGGAAACACCATATATTTT. It specifies CASSPRQGRRAFSGNTIYF.